The T cell receptor (beta chain) under discussion was sequenced for a study of CD4 T cell repertoires in COVID-19. The repertoire was sequenced with immunoSEQ multiplex PCR; TCRdb's copy has only in-frame clones and lacks some. The data show over 75,000 clones, with about 80% seen just once and around 0.59% held by the top ten. This clone has a handful of counts. Its cognate antigen is unknown. These patients had recovered from COVID-19 ranging mild to severe. Study-wide points: Two or all three memory subsets shared several highly expanded SARS-CoV-2-reactive clonotypes.

Trimming cost V 6 bases and J 8 bases, with 19 bases left between them. CDR1 is MDHEN and CDR2 is SYDVKM in the germline V gene. This CDR3 spans 14 amino acids. V gene TRBV28 combines with J gene TRBJ1-2, with D perhaps matching TRBD1 (5 bases). The clonotype originates from a human donor who had COVID-19. Sequences were derived from CD4+ T cells from peripheral blood, sampled after recovery from COVID-19. The DNA of the CDR3 is TGTGCCAGCAGAACGTTCCAGGGCTCTGGCGGCTACACCTTC. This codes for CASRTFQGSGGYTF.